One and the same sample provided the 24 T cell receptor beta chains below, sequenced in a study of blood T cell repertoires in COVID-19. Repertoires were generated with immunoSEQ multiplex PCR, while TCRdb's copy carries only in-frame clones and drops some. The sample has about 370,000 clones, 80% to 90% seen once. Sequencing was carried out using peripheral blood. These receptors were obtained from a woman aged 25 to 39 with COVID-19, enrolled during active disease.

This sequence joins TRBV4-3 and TRBJ1-4; D possibly corresponds to TRBD1 (5 bases). V was shortened by 0 bases and J by 8 bases, with 16 bases between the two germline ends. CDR3 length equals 16 residues. Germline CDR1 reads LGHNA; CDR2 reads YSLEER. The CDR3 is CASSQEKGGDGEKLFF. CDR3 sequence (DNA): TGCGCCAGCAGCCAAGAAAAGGGCGGGGACGGGGAAAAACTGTTTTTT.

This clone was seen a few times. The DNA for the CDR3 is TGTGCCAGCAGCGTGACAGGGAGGCGGCCCACTAATGAAAAACTGTTTTTT. It is translated as CASSVTGRRPTNEKLFF. This chain joins TRBV5-5 and TRBJ1-4; 7 bases match TRBD1. V shed 4 bases, J shed 2 bases, and the junction held 11 bases outside the gene matches. This CDR3 region has 17 residues. From germline, CDR1 is SGHKS and CDR2 YYEKEE (reference sequence).

The V call is TRBV30, the J call TRBJ2-4; the match to TRBD2 covers 9 bases. The CDR3 is 16 residues long. Germline-derived CDR1 and CDR2 are GTSNPN and SVGIG (reference sequence). J gave up 1 base and V 0 bases, and 4 bases lay outside the gene matches. The CDR3 sequence is CAWSVSGRFAKNIQYF. CDR3 bases: TGTGCCTGGAGTGTCAGCGGGAGGTTCGCCAAAAACATTCAGTACTTC.

The chain is built from TRBV5-1 and TRBJ2-6; the match to TRBD1 covers 8 bases. CDR3 length equals 19 residues. Per the germline V gene, CDR1 is SGHRS and CDR2 is YFSETQ. Trimming took 5 bases from V and 1 from J; bases not matched to a gene: 14. CDR3 nucleotide sequence: TGCGCCAGCAGATCTGACGTAGGACAGGGACTTTCTGGGGCCAACGTCCTGACTTTC. This sequence encodes CASRSDVGQGLSGANVLTF.

The DNA of the CDR3 is TGCAGCGTTGGGACAGCCTTAACTAGCACAGATACGCAGTATTTT. As protein: CSVGTALTSTDTQYF. The V gene is TRBV29-1, the J gene TRBJ2-3, with D possibly TRBD1 on 6 matching bases. Germline lookup yields CDR1 SQVTM and CDR2 ANQGSEA. The CDR3 is 15 residues long. The V end lost 4 bases, the J end lost 0 bases, and 14 bases lay between the germline ends.

In this sample, this clone turned up once. V gene TRBV6-2 or TRBV6-3 combines with J gene TRBJ1-5, with D maybe TRBD1 (5 bases). This CDR3 is 17 amino acids long. Trimming stripped 4 bases from V and 0 bases from J, with 16 bases between. CDR1 is MNHEY, CDR2 SVGEGT, per germline. CDR3 loop: CASSSSRDWYSNQPQHF. CDR3 DNA: TGTGCCAGCAGTTCCTCACGGGACTGGTATAGCAATCAGCCCCAGCATTTT.

This clone was observed once. This sequence joins TRBV5-4 and TRBJ2-1; possibly TRBD2 for D (6 bases). The CDR3 is 12 residues long. Looked up from germline, CDR1 is SGHNT and CDR2 is YYREEE (reference sequence). Deletions cut 4 bases from V and 6 bases from J, with 8 bases between. CDR3 sequence reads: CASSAGGNEQFF. Written as DNA, the CDR3 is TGTGCCAGCAGCGCCGGGGGCAATGAGCAGTTCTTC.

The V call is TRBV6-5, the J call TRBJ1-1; 8 bases are shared with TRBD1. The junction had 8 bases not matched to a gene; V was cut back by 6 bases and J by 5 bases. This CDR3 contains 14 residues. Germline CDR1 MNHEY, CDR2 SVGAGI. This CDR3 is CASSYNRGWTEAFF. The CDR3 nucleotides read TGTGCCAGCAGCTACAACAGGGGGTGGACTGAAGCTTTCTTT.

The table lists this clone with a few counts. The CDR3 coding sequence is TGTGCCAGCAGCTCAGATTCGGACTTGAACACCGGGGAGCTGTTTTTT. Translating it yields CASSSDSDLNTGELFF. This sequence joins TRBV7-2 and TRBJ2-2; the D gene is possibly TRBD2 (5 bases). V was clipped by 4 bases and J by 1 base, with 13 bases between them. Germline assignment: CDR1 SGHTA and CDR2 FQGNSA. The CDR3 length is 16 residues.

The chain carries TRBV19 and TRBJ1-3, with D tentatively TRBD1 (5 bases). The ends were cut back, 6 bases at V and 4 bases at J, with 10 bases in the middle. The CDR3 is made up of 13 amino acids. Germline CDR1 is LNHDA and CDR2 is SQIVND (reference sequence). The CDR3 DNA reads TGTGCCAGTAGAACAGGTGGCGGAAACACCATATATTTT. It specifies CASRTGGGNTIYF.

Concerning this clone: Other nucleotide sequences from this sample produce the same CDR3. The genes are TRBV6-2 or TRBV6-3 and TRBJ1-5, with TRBD1 as a possible D gene (5 bases). Trimming took off 0 bases at V and 7 bases at J, with 10 bases between the two ends. There are 14 residues in the CDR3. The germline V gene has CDR1 MNHEY and CDR2 SVGEGT. CDR3 nucleotides: TGTGCCAGCAGTTACTCTCGGGGGAACCAGCCCCAGCATTTT. Its translation is CASSYSRGNQPQHF.

The DNA of the CDR3 is TGTGCCAGCAGCGAGGGGGGACAGGGGGCCACCGGGGAGCTGTTTTTT. The encoded protein is CASSEGGQGATGELFF. This chain joins TRBV9 and TRBJ2-2; 12 bases agree with TRBD1. CDR3 length: 16 amino acids. J gave up 4 bases and V 3 bases, and 4 bases lay outside the gene matches. CDR1 is SGDLS and CDR2 is YYNGEE in the germline V gene.

V and J are TRBV6-5 and TRBJ2-7; D unclear. This CDR3 spans 13 amino acids. Trimming removed 8 bases from V and 0 bases from J, with 11 bases in between. Germline CDR1 reads MNHEY; CDR2 reads SVGAGI. CDR3: CASSTDPSYEQYF. CDR3 DNA: TGTGCCAGCTCAACAGACCCCTCCTACGAGCAGTACTTC.

The V gene is TRBV10-1, the J gene TRBJ2-4, with D tentatively TRBD2 (5 bases). The germline V gene has CDR1 WNHNN and CDR2 SYGVQD (reference sequence). Trimming removed 0 bases at V and 6 bases at J, with 18 bases between. The CDR3 spans 17 residues. In DNA, the CDR3 is TGCGCCAGCAGTGAGTCTCGGGCTACCGGGATGGGAAACATTCAGTACTTC. This gives the protein CASSESRATGMGNIQYF.

This sequence joins TRBV6-5 and TRBJ2-1; TRBD2 aligns across 11 bases. The CDR3 loop spans 13 amino acids. The germline V gene encodes CDR1 MNHEY and CDR2 SVGAGI. J gave up 9 bases and V 6 bases, and 4 bases lay outside the gene matches. Here the CDR3 reads CASSRGLAAEQFF. The CDR3 DNA is TGTGCCAGCAGCCGGGGACTAGCGGCTGAGCAGTTCTTC.

The CDR3 nucleotides read TGCGCCAGCAGCTTGGGTTCCCCCACCTACGAGCAGTACTTC. Encoded protein: CASSLGSPTYEQYF. The rearrangement uses TRBV5-1 and TRBJ2-7; D remains ambiguous. This CDR3 has 14 residues. The germline gives CDR1 SGHRS, CDR2 YFSETQ. Trimming shortened V by 0 bases and J by 2 bases, and 9 bases separated the two germline ends.

CDR3 region: CASSIFLARANTGELFF. The CDR3 DNA is TGTGCCAGTAGTATTTTTCTCGCCCGGGCGAACACCGGGGAGCTGTTTTTT. The chain has TRBV19 and TRBJ2-2; no firm D call. This CDR3 spans 17 amino acids. Trimming shortened V by 3 bases and J by 0 bases, and 14 bases separated the two germline ends. Germline V gene data show CDR1 as LNHDA and CDR2 as SQIVND (reference sequence).

J is TRBJ1-6 and V is TRBV7-9; D remains unclear. V shed 0 bases and J shed 7 bases, with 7 bases lying between them. Germline V CDR1 and CDR2: SEHNR, FQNEAQ (reference sequence). The CDR3 is 14 residues long. CDR3 sequence reads: CASSLAGRNSPLHF. The CDR3, as DNA: TGTGCCAGCAGCTTAGCAGGGAGGAATTCACCCCTCCACTTT.

This chain uses TRBV28 with TRBJ2-5; unclear D gene. The V end lost 5 bases, the J end lost 7 bases, and 5 bases lay between the germline ends. Looked up from germline, CDR1 is MDHEN and CDR2 is SYDVKM. The CDR3 covers 10 residues. CDR3 nucleotides: TGTGCCAGCAGTCAGGTGACCCAGTACTTC. Its protein product is CASSQVTQYF. Filled out from reference TRBV28 and TRBJ2-5, the complete variable domain reads DVKVTQSSRYLVKRTGEKVFLECVQDMDHENMFWYRQDPGLGLRLIYFSYDVKMKEKGDIPEGYSVSREKKERFSLILESASTNQTSMYLCASSQVTQYFGPGTRLLVL.

The chain combines TRBV10-1 with TRBJ2-2, with D perhaps TRBD2 (6 bases). The V end lost 2 bases, the J end lost 4 bases, and 14 bases lay between the germline ends. The CDR3 loop spans 16 amino acids. Germline V gene sequence: CDR1 WNHNN, CDR2 SYGVQD (reference sequence). The CDR3 region has the DNA TGCGCCAGCAGTGAGGACCTAGCGTCCGGCACCGGGGAGCTGTTTTTT. This codes for CASSEDLASGTGELFF.

This clone was seen once. The J gene is TRBJ2-5, the V gene TRBV18; 7 bases match TRBD2. This CDR3 contains 14 residues. V lost 6 bases, J lost 4 bases, and 8 bases stayed unmatched. Germline V gene lookup returns CDR1 KGHSH and CDR2 LQKENI. The CDR3 DNA is TGTGCCAGCTCGGGCGGGAGTTTGCGAGAGACCCAGTACTTC. Protein sequence: CASSGGSLRETQYF.

This clone has more than one count but fewer than ten. J is TRBJ1-1 and V is TRBV6-5; D possibly corresponds to TRBD1 (6 bases). The CDR3 spans 14 residues. The V end lost 7 bases, the J end lost 5 bases, and 17 bases lay between the germline ends. Germline assignment: CDR1 MNHEY and CDR2 SVGAGI. CDR3 bases: TGTGCCAGCAAGTACAGAGGGGGTGGGACTGAAGCTTTCTTT. Its translation is CASKYRGGGTEAFF.

The J gene is TRBJ2-5, the V gene TRBV7-2; 10 bases are a match to TRBD1. The CDR3 is 17 amino acids. Germline trimming cut 4 bases from V and 5 bases from J; bases unmatched to any gene: 13. CDR1 SGHTA and CDR2 FQGNSA come from the germline V gene. The CDR3 DNA sequence: TGTGCCAGCAGCTCGATCCTACCGGGACAGGGGCACGAGACCCAGTACTTC. Its translation: CASSSILPGQGHETQYF.

The rearrangement links TRBV9 to TRBJ2-4; D is possibly TRBD2 (5 bases). Germline values: CDR1 SGDLS, CDR2 YYNGEE. V was pared by 2 bases and J by 0 bases, with 9 bases between. The CDR3 consists of 15 residues. CDR3 residues: CASSVLGLAKNIQYF. The CDR3 region has the DNA TGTGCCAGCAGCGTTCTTGGACTAGCCAAAAACATTCAGTACTTC.